Here is one T cell receptor beta chain with its context. This specimen comes from a study of blood T cell repertoires in COVID-19. TCRdb keeps only in-frame clones here, not all; method: immunoSEQ multiplex PCR. The repertoire holds fewer than 250,000 clones, roughly 90% seen once, with 2% to 3% in the top ten. The CDR3 contains 14 residues. Germline V gene sequence: CDR1 MNHEY, CDR2 SMNVEV (reference sequence). Trimming took off 4 bases at V and 0 bases at J, with 9 bases between the two ends. Sequenced material: PBMCs or T cells enriched from blood (not recorded which). This receptor was taken from a woman in her 30s with acute COVID-19. The genes are TRBV27 and TRBJ1-1; a weak D match, TRBD1 (5 bases). This CDR3 reads CASSWAGMNTEAFF. DNA of the CDR3: TGTGCCAGCAGTTGGGCAGGGATGAACACTGAAGCTTTCTTT.